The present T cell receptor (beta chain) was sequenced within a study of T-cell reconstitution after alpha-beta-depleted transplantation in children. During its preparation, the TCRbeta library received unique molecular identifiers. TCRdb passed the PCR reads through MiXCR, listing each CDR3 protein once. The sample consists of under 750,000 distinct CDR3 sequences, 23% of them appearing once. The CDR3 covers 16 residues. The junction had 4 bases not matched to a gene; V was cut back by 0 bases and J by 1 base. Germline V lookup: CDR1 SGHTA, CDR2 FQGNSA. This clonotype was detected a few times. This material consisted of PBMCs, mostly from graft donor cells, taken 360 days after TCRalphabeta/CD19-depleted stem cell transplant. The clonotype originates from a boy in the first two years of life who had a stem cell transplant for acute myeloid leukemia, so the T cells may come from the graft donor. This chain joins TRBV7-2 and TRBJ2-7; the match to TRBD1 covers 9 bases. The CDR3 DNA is TGTGCCAGCAGCTTAGCTCCCGGGACAGGGTCCTACGAGCAGTACTTC. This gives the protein CASSLAPGTGSYEQYF.